A single sample is the source of the 4 T cell receptor beta chains below, sequenced in a study of cytomegalovirus exposure and HLA in healthy donors. The PCR was carried out with 60 Vbeta primers and 13 Jbeta primers. The table came from immunoSEQ multiplex PCR; TCRdb's copy has only in-frame clones and leaves some out. The table for this sample gives just over 150,000 clones. Sequenced material: PBMCs. These receptors originate from an older woman in good health and CMV-seronegative.

This chain links TRBV7-2 with TRBJ1-2, with a weak D call TRBD1 (5 bases). From germline, CDR1 is SGHTA and CDR2 FQGNSA. This CDR3 is 15 amino acids long. The V end lost 6 bases, the J end lost 2 bases, and 16 bases lay between the germline ends. For the CDR3, the DNA is TGTGCCAGCAGGCGGCAAACAGGCCCAAACTATGGCTACACCTTC. Translation: CASRRQTGPNYGYTF.

As regards this clone: Other DNA sequences in the same sample also yield this CDR3. The gene calls are TRBV6-5 and TRBJ1-2, with 10 bases identical to TRBD1. Trimming removed 5 bases from V and 2 bases from J; junction bases left unmatched: 5. CDR3 length equals 15 residues. From germline, CDR1 is MNHEY and CDR2 SVGAGI. CDR3 coding DNA: TGTGCCAGCAGTCCAAGGACAGGGGGGAACTATGGCTACACCTTC. This translates into CASSPRTGGNYGYTF.

The chain uses TRBV7-9 and TRBJ1-3; weak D call: TRBD1 (6 bases). CDR3 length: 17 amino acids. V was shortened by 4 bases and J by 0 bases, with 16 bases between the two germline ends. CDR1 SEHNR and CDR2 FQNEAQ come from the germline V gene (reference sequence). Here the CDR3 reads CASSSEAGAISGNTIYF. CDR3 nucleotide sequence: TGTGCCAGCAGCTCGGAAGCAGGGGCAATCTCTGGAAACACCATATATTTT.

This chain joins TRBV5-6 and TRBJ1-1, with D hard to call. This CDR3 contains 15 residues. Trimming removed 0 bases from V and 0 bases from J, with 9 bases in between. The germline V gene has CDR1 SGHDT and CDR2 YYEEEE. CDR3 in amino acids: CASSLAGRMNTEAFF. As DNA, the CDR3 is TGTGCCAGCAGCTTGGCCGGGAGGATGAACACTGAAGCTTTCTTT.